The 7 T cell receptor beta chains below come from one sample, sequenced in a study of blood T cell repertoires in COVID-19. Assay: immunoSEQ multiplex PCR; the TCRdb copy retains only in-frame clones and omits some. In the table there are under 95,000 clones, about 83% of which are singletons. Sequencing was performed on peripheral blood. These receptors were taken from a man in his fifties or sixties with acute or convalescent COVID-19.

A few counts support this clone. The chain uses TRBV10-2 and TRBJ1-2, with 11 bases aligning to TRBD1. This CDR3 spans 17 amino acids. With V trimmed by 1 base and J by 0 bases, 4 bases remained unmatched. Per germline, CDR1 WSHSY and CDR2 SAAADI. The CDR3 loop is CASSEWTGGSSNYGYTF. CDR3 DNA: TGCGCCAGCAGTGAGTGGACAGGGGGCTCCTCTAACTATGGCTACACCTTC.

This chain connects TRBV12-5 to TRBJ1-2; TRBD1 is a possible D gene (5 bases). This CDR3 has 16 residues. CDR1 LGHNT and CDR2 FRNRAP come from the germline V gene. Trimming took 3 bases from V and 1 from J, leaving 15 bases between them. CDR3 nucleotide sequence: TGTGCTAGTGGTTTAGGGGCAGCCAGCTTTAACTATGGCTACACCTTC. This sequence encodes CASGLGAASFNYGYTF.

The rearrangement links TRBV27 to TRBJ1-2, with D possibly being TRBD1 (5 bases). Looked up from germline, CDR1 is MNHEY and CDR2 is SMNVEV (reference sequence). This CDR3 has 15 amino acids. With 2 bases removed from V and 2 bases from J, the gap between germline ends came to 12 bases. Here the CDR3 reads CASSLTSTGNYGYTF. The CDR3 nucleotides read TGTGCCAGCAGTTTAACCTCAACAGGAAACTATGGCTACACCTTC.

The genes are TRBV18 and TRBJ2-7; 10 bases are a match to TRBD1. Germline values: CDR1 KGHSH, CDR2 LQKENI. The CDR3 runs 15 residues. V lost 4 bases and J lost 0; bases outside the gene matches: 3. CDR3 coding DNA: TGTGCCAGCTCACTGGGACAGGGGACCTCCTACGAGCAGTACTTC. Encoded protein: CASSLGQGTSYEQYF.

The chain uses TRBV9 and TRBJ1-2; 8 bases match TRBD1. CDR3 size: 17 residues. The germline CDR1 and CDR2 sequences are SGDLS and YYNGEE. V was clipped by 1 base and J by 7 bases; unmatched bases: 15. The CDR3 is CASSVTPSSTGEGGYTF. CDR3 in DNA: TGTGCCAGCAGCGTAACCCCATCTTCGACAGGGGAGGGTGGCTACACCTTC.

V gene TRBV7-2 combines with J gene TRBJ2-2; possibly TRBD1 for D (6 bases). Between the trimmed V and J ends, which lost 4 bases and 0 bases, there was a span of 9 bases. CDR1 and CDR2 (germline): SGHTA, FQGNSA. This CDR3 is built from 15 residues. For the CDR3, the DNA is TGTGCCAGCAGCTCTGGACAGACGAACACCGGGGAGCTGTTTTTT. Its protein is CASSSGQTNTGELFF.

The chain joins TRBV30 to TRBJ2-3, with TRBD2 as a possible D gene (6 bases). Germline-derived CDR1 and CDR2 are GTSNPN and SVGIG (reference sequence). Trimming stripped 4 bases from V and 3 bases from J, with 11 bases between. The CDR3 extends over 13 amino acids. The chain's CDR3 is CAWTVRGTDTQYF. The CDR3 DNA follows: TGTGCCTGGACCGTCCGGGGGACAGATACGCAGTATTTT.